These 12 T cell receptor beta chains came from one sample sequenced in a study of Ad26.COV2.S vaccination and SARS-CoV-2 variants. Clones were sequenced by immunoSEQ multiplex PCR, and TCRdb holds only the in-frame ones, with some missing. This table has roughly 400,000 clones, roughly 88% appearing once. As for treatment: approximately 18 received Ad26.COV2.S at low or high dose, single or two shots; about 5 received placebo; per-sample allocation not given. At day 63 after the first vaccine or placebo injection, samples were drawn. The sequencing here drew on peripheral blood, taken in a trial of Ad26.COV2.S vaccine versus placebo. These receptors all come from a person between 18 and 59 years old who received the Ad26.COV2.S COVID-19 vaccine or a placebo.

The chain has TRBV15 and TRBJ1-5; D gene unclear. V was pared by 5 bases and J by 0 bases, with 11 bases between. This CDR3 is 15 amino acids long. CDR1 and CDR2 (germline): LNHNV, YYDKDF (reference sequence). Here the CDR3 reads CATSLQMYSNQPQHF. The CDR3, as DNA: TGTGCCACCAGCCTGCAGATGTATAGCAATCAGCCCCAGCATTTT.

V usage is TRBV15 and J usage is TRBJ1-5; D is undetermined. This CDR3 has 14 amino acids. Germline-derived CDR1 and CDR2 are LNHNV and YYDKDF (reference sequence). V was shortened by 4 bases and J by 5 bases, with 12 bases between the two germline ends. The CDR3 reads CATSTRTDYQPQHF. CDR3 in DNA: TGTGCCACCAGCACAAGGACCGACTATCAGCCCCAGCATTTT.

The chain links TRBV5-1 to TRBJ2-5; D possibly corresponds to TRBD1 (7 bases). This CDR3 has 14 residues. Looked up from germline, CDR1 is SGHRS and CDR2 is YFSETQ. The V end was cut by 0 bases, the J end by 5 bases, with 11 bases between. The CDR3 here is CASSLETGRETQYF. The CDR3 DNA is TGCGCCAGCAGCTTGGAGACAGGGAGGGAGACCCAGTACTTC.

This clone has only a few counts. This rearrangement joins TRBV6-2 or TRBV6-3 to TRBJ2-7; D ambiguous. V was clipped by 3 bases and J by 2 bases, with 5 bases between them. CDR1 is MNHEY and CDR2 is SVGEGT in the germline V gene. This CDR3 region has 12 residues. The CDR3 DNA reads as TGTGCCAGCAGTTATTGGCCCTACGAGCAGTACTTC. It yields the protein CASSYWPYEQYF.

This sequence joins TRBV27 and TRBJ1-2; D gene unclear. The germline CDR1 and CDR2 sequences are MNHEY and SMNVEV (reference sequence). V lost 5 bases and J 7 bases, leaving 20 bases between the germline ends. There are 15 residues in the CDR3. For the CDR3, the DNA is TGTGCCAGCAGTCTAGCCCGGCAGTCGGTGGGTGGCTACACCTTC. It codes for CASSLARQSVGGYTF.

This chain connects TRBV2 to TRBJ2-7, with 14 bases fitting TRBD2. The CDR3 is 13 residues long. The V gene end was trimmed by 7 bases and the J gene end by 5 bases; junction bases not matched to a gene: 1. The germline V gene encodes CDR1 SNHLY and CDR2 FYNNEI. The CDR3, as DNA: TGTGCCAGCAAGACTAGCGGGAGGGACGAGCAGTACTTC. It is translated as CASKTSGRDEQYF.

A few counts support this clone. The chain has TRBV19 and TRBJ2-7; D possibly corresponds to TRBD1 (6 bases). V lost 5 bases, J lost 4 bases, and 15 bases lay in between. Germline V gene data show CDR1 as LNHDA and CDR2 as SQIVND (reference sequence). This CDR3 has 14 amino acids. The CDR3 loop reads CASSPKGQLYEQYF. In DNA form, the CDR3 reads TGTGCCAGTAGTCCGAAAGGACAGCTTTACGAGCAGTACTTC.

The chain links TRBV19 to TRBJ1-5; D is perhaps TRBD1 (5 bases). CDR3 length equals 15 residues. The germline V gene has CDR1 LNHDA and CDR2 SQIVND (reference sequence). V was cut by 5 bases and J by 6 bases, with 17 bases left in between. The CDR3 nucleotides are TGTGCCAGTAGTCTTCAGGGTCGGGGGAGTCAGCCCCAGCATTTT. The encoded protein is CASSLQGRGSQPQHF. The variable domain in full, completed from reference TRBV19 and TRBJ1-5, reads DGGITQSPKYLFRKEGQNVTLSCEQNLNHDAMYWYRQDPGQGLRLIYYSQIVNDFQKGDIAEGYSVSREKKESFPLTVTSAQKNPTAFYLCASSLQGRGSQPQHFGDGTRLSIL.

The V call is TRBV6-5, the J call TRBJ1-1; TRBD1 might be the D (6 bases). The V end was cut by 7 bases, the J end by 2 bases, with 11 bases between. The CDR3 contains 13 residues. CDR1 is MNHEY and CDR2 is SVGAGI in the germline V gene. In nucleotides, the CDR3 is TGTGCCAGCAACAGGGTACTTAACACTGAAGCTTTCTTT. It codes for CASNRVLNTEAFF.

This clone was observed a single time. The V call is TRBV11-2, the J call TRBJ2-1; D may be TRBD2 (6 bases). V shed 1 base and J shed 4 bases, with 11 bases lying between them. Germline V gene data show CDR1 as SGHAT and CDR2 as FQNNGV. This CDR3 comprises 15 residues. The CDR3 here is CASSLGGGTYNEQFF. CDR3 DNA: TGTGCCAGCAGCTTAGGTGGGGGGACTTACAATGAGCAGTTCTTC.

The CDR3 loop is CASTRNGGLGTEAFF. CDR3 sequence (DNA): TGTGCCAGCACCAGAAATGGGGGGCTTGGTACTGAAGCTTTCTTT. The chain combines TRBV27 with TRBJ1-1; perhaps TRBD1 as D (6 bases). Germline CDR1 MNHEY, CDR2 SMNVEV (reference sequence). Deletions cut 7 bases from V and 5 bases from J, with 20 bases between. The CDR3 is made up of 15 amino acids.

V gene TRBV28 combines with J gene TRBJ2-1; possible D gene TRBD2, 5 bases. V was shortened by 7 bases and J by 0 bases, with 10 bases between the two germline ends. The CDR3 has 14 residues. Germline lookup yields CDR1 MDHEN and CDR2 SYDVKM. The CDR3 spells CASTPGSSYNEQFF. CDR3 DNA sequence: TGTGCCAGCACTCCGGGAAGCTCCTACAATGAGCAGTTCTTC. The variable domain in full, completed from reference TRBV28 and TRBJ2-1, reads DVKVTQSSRYLVKRTGEKVFLECVQDMDHENMFWYRQDPGLGLRLIYFSYDVKMKEKGDIPEGYSVSREKKERFSLILESASTNQTSMYLCASTPGSSYNEQFFGPGTRLTVL.